The 20 T cell receptor beta chains in this list originate from one sample, sequenced in a study of blood T cell repertoires in COVID-19. Repertoires were generated with immunoSEQ multiplex PCR, while TCRdb's copy carries only in-frame clones and drops some. The table lists roughly 200,000 clones, roughly 87% of them singletons. Sequenced input: peripheral blood. All receptors derive from a man between 60 and 75 years old with active or convalescent COVID-19.

DNA for the CDR3: TGTGCCAGCTCACCGGGGGGGGCCACAGATACGCAGTATTTT. It yields the protein CASSPGGATDTQYF. The chain carries TRBV18 and TRBJ2-3; weak D call: TRBD2 (7 bases). Germline values: CDR1 KGHSH, CDR2 LQKENI. This CDR3 has 14 amino acids. V dropped 3 bases and J dropped 2 bases, with 9 bases sitting between them.

The CDR3 DNA follows: TGTGCCAGCACTAAGGAACAGCAAGAGACCCAGTACTTC. This codes for CASTKEQQETQYF. This rearrangement joins TRBV2 to TRBJ2-5; D not certain. The V gene's germline CDR1 is SNHLY and CDR2 FYNNEI. V was pared by 7 bases and J by 2 bases, with 11 bases between. CDR3 length equals 13 residues.

This chain uses TRBV5-1 with TRBJ2-1, with a tentative D call TRBD2 (7 bases). Germline V gene data show CDR1 as SGHRS and CDR2 as YFSETQ. Trimming cost V 2 bases and J 5 bases, with 14 bases left between them. CDR3 length equals 15 residues. The CDR3 reads CASSLYGGPDNEQFF. The CDR3 DNA is TGCGCCAGCAGCTTATACGGGGGGCCTGACAATGAGCAGTTCTTC.

This sequence joins TRBV3-1 (or the pseudogene TRBV3-2) and TRBJ2-5, with D perhaps matching TRBD1 (6 bases). V shed 2 bases and J shed 5 bases, with 6 bases lying between them. Per the germline V gene, CDR1 is LGHDT and CDR2 is YNNKEL (reference sequence). The CDR3 length is 12 residues. DNA for the CDR3: TGTGCCAGCAGCCAACAGGGGGAGACCCAGTACTTC. Protein sequence: CASSQQGETQYF.

The chain carries TRBV29-1 and TRBJ1-5, with TRBD1 matching over 7 bases. Germline loops: CDR1 SQVTM, CDR2 ANQGSEA. The ends lost 4 bases at V and 4 bases at J; junction bases unmatched: 4. This CDR3 has 13 amino acids. This CDR3 is CSVGQGENQPQHF. CDR3 in DNA: TGCAGCGTTGGACAGGGCGAGAATCAGCCCCAGCATTTT.

V is TRBV18 and J is TRBJ2-5; 8 nucleotides line up with TRBD1. After removal of 5 bases from V and 5 bases from J, the junction contained 7 bases not matched to a gene. The CDR3 totals 14 residues. CDR1 is KGHSH and CDR2 is LQKENI in the germline V gene. CDR3 amino acids: CASSGQGAVETQYF. The DNA of the CDR3 is TGTGCCAGCTCAGGGCAGGGGGCTGTCGAGACCCAGTACTTC.

The chain recombines TRBV30 with TRBJ1-4; tentatively, D is TRBD1 (5 bases). The germline V and J ends were trimmed by 4 bases and 8 bases, with 11 bases remaining between them. Germline CDR1 is GTSNPN and CDR2 is SVGIG (reference sequence). This CDR3 has 12 amino acids. The CDR3 protein is CAWNNGAEKLFF. The CDR3 coding sequence is TGTGCCTGGAACAATGGGGCCGAAAAACTGTTTTTT. The full variable domain, its missing parts supplied by reference TRBV30 and TRBJ1-4, is SQTIHQWPATLVQPVGSPLSLECTVEGTSNPNLYWYRQAAGRGLQLLFYSVGIGQISSEVPQNLSASRPQDRQFILSSKKLLLSDSGFYLCAWNNGAEKLFFGSGTQLSVL.

V usage is TRBV5-6 and J usage is TRBJ1-1; D is possibly TRBD1 (6 bases). The V gene's germline CDR1 is SGHDT and CDR2 YYEEEE. The CDR3 loop spans 15 amino acids. V was trimmed by 4 bases and J by 3 bases, leaving 16 bases between them. CDR3 bases: TGTGCCAGCAGCAGAGGACAGTTGGGGGACACTGAAGCTTTCTTT. Translation: CASSRGQLGDTEAFF.

The J gene is TRBJ1-2, the V gene TRBV2; 8 bases map to TRBD1. Germline assignment: CDR1 SNHLY and CDR2 FYNNEI. This CDR3 comprises 13 residues. V dropped 6 bases and J dropped 7; count of bases not matched to a gene: 7. The CDR3 region is CASREDRAGGYTF. Written as DNA, the CDR3 is TGTGCCAGCAGGGAGGACAGGGCCGGTGGCTACACCTTC.

This clone was seen just once. The rearrangement links TRBV18 to TRBJ1-6, with a weak D call TRBD1 (5 bases). Germline CDR1 KGHSH, CDR2 LQKENI. V was pared by 3 bases and J by 5 bases, with 14 bases between. The CDR3 sequence is 16 residues long. In DNA form, the CDR3 reads TGTGCCAGCTCACCTTCCTTTAGCAGGGATAATTCACCCCTCCACTTT. Residues: CASSPSFSRDNSPLHF.

On this clone: Other DNA sequences in this sample translate to the same CDR3. The genes are TRBV18 and TRBJ2-5; D is unclear. This CDR3 is 14 amino acids long. V dropped 0 bases and J dropped 1 base, with 6 bases sitting between them. Germline CDR1 KGHSH, CDR2 LQKENI. The CDR3 loop is CASSPPTGQETQYF. In nucleotides, the CDR3 is TGTGCCAGCTCACCACCGACGGGCCAAGAGACCCAGTACTTC.

The V and J genes are TRBV5-6 and TRBJ1-5; TRBD1 might be the D (6 bases). Trimming left V 2 bases short and J 5 bases short, with 14 bases between. Per germline, CDR1 SGHDT and CDR2 YYEEEE. CDR3 length: 15 residues. CDR3 DNA: TGTGCCAGCAGCTTTATGGTCAGGGGCGATCAGCCCCAGCATTTT. Amino acids: CASSFMVRGDQPQHF.

The chain has TRBV20-1 and TRBJ1-5, with TRBD1 matching 8 bases. The V gene's germline CDR1 is DFQATT and CDR2 SNEGSKA (reference sequence). V shed 3 bases and J 3 bases; nucleotides not matched to a gene: 13. The CDR3 sequence is 17 residues long. The DNA of the CDR3 is TGCAGTGCTAGTGGCCGTCTCGGACAGGGTTCCAATCAGCCCCAGCATTTT. Translating gives CSASGRLGQGSNQPQHF.

This clone has a handful of counts. The chain combines TRBV21-1 with TRBJ2-3; the table's TRBD2 call for D was not verified on the DNA. TRBV21-1 is a pseudogene. The CDR3 runs 16 residues. This CDR3 is CASSGMAIPSRNTQYF. The CDR3 bases are TGTGCCAGCAGCGGAATGGCCATTCCTAGCAGGAATACGCAGTATTTT.

The CDR3 DNA sequence: TGTGCCAGCAGCCAAGCAGGGGGCCGTCAGGATGGCTACACCTTC. It codes for CASSQAGGRQDGYTF. The chain combines TRBV3-1 (or the pseudogene TRBV3-2) with TRBJ1-2, with TRBD1 identical over 8 bases. From germline, CDR1 is LGHDT and CDR2 YNNKEL (reference sequence). The CDR3 loop spans 15 amino acids. V was pared by 1 base and J by 6 bases, with 7 bases of the junction left unmatched.

The chain uses TRBV12-2 and TRBJ1-1; the table calls TRBD1, which could not be checked here. TRBV12-2 is labeled a pseudogene. There are 17 residues in the CDR3. The CDR3: CASRTDLPDSRNTEAFF. The DNA of the CDR3 is TGTGCAAGTCGCACCGACCTTCCCGACAGCCGGAACACTGAAGCTTTCTTT.

The CDR3 DNA is TGTGCCAGCAGAGGGCAGGGGGCAGACAATCAGCCCCAGCATTTT. This translates into CASRGQGADNQPQHF. The chain recombines TRBV2 with TRBJ1-5; 8 bases map to TRBD1. CDR1 is SNHLY and CDR2 is FYNNEI in the germline V gene. CDR3 length: 15 amino acids. J was trimmed by 3 bases and V by 6 bases; bases with no gene match: 7.

The rearrangement uses TRBV11-2 and TRBJ1-1; 7 nucleotides align to TRBD1. The V segment lost 8 bases and the J segment 4 bases; nucleotides outside the gene matches: 7. The germline gives CDR1 SGHAT, CDR2 FQNNGV. This CDR3 has 13 residues. The CDR3 protein is CASGVAGGTEAFF. The CDR3, as DNA: TGTGCCAGCGGGGTAGCAGGGGGCACTGAAGCTTTCTTT. The complete variable domain, with remaining parts taken from reference TRBV11-2 and TRBJ1-1, reads EAGVAQSPRYKIIEKRQSVAFWCNPISGHATLYWYQQILGQGPKLLIQFQNNGVVDDSQLPKDRFSAERLKGVDSTLKIQPAKLEDSAVYLCASGVAGGTEAFFGQGTRLTVV.

This clone was detected only once. The chain has TRBV4-1 and TRBJ1-5; D remains unclear. V was clipped by 6 bases and J by 2 bases, with 8 bases between them. The germline V gene encodes CDR1 MGHRA and CDR2 YSYEKL. CDR3 length: 13 residues. The DNA for the CDR3 is TGCGCCAGCAGTCGCGTCGGCAATCAGCCCCAGCATTTT. It yields the protein CASSRVGNQPQHF.

This clone was seen just once. The chain combines TRBV4-2 with TRBJ2-1, with 10 bases fitting TRBD2. The CDR3 spans 18 residues. J lost 8 bases, V lost 0 bases, and 13 bases had no gene match. Germline CDR1 LGHNA, CDR2 YNFKEQ. For the CDR3, the DNA is TGTGCCAGCAGCCAAGATAGGGTAGCGGGGGGTCAACTCGATGAGCAGTTCTTC. Translated: CASSQDRVAGGQLDEQFF.